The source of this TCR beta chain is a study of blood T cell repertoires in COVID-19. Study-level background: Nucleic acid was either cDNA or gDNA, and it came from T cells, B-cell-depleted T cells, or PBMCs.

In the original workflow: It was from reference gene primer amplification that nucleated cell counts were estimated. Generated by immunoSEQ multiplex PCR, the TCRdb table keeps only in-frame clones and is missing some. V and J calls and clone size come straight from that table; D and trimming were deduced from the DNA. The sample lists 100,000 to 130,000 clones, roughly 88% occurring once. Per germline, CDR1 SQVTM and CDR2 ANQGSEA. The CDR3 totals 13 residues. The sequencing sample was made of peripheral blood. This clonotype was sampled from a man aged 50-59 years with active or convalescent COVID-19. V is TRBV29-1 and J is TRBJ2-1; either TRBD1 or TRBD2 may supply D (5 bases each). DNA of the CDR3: TGCGGGGCGGGCAGCCCTACTAACAATGAGCAGTTCTTC. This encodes CGAGSPTNNEQFF.